This TCR beta chain was captured in a study of T cell responses to AZD1222 COVID-19 vaccine. Overall study findings and caveats: In a largely white British group with more females than males, clonal diversity was possibly underestimated. Among AZD1222 vaccinees, only six or seven were seropositive at baseline. Sampled repertoires all dated from after the peak T cell response.

This CDR3 is built from 12 residues. Sequencing was performed with immunoSEQ multiplex PCR; in TCRdb, only in-frame clones are kept and a portion is missing. The sample yields tens of thousands of clones, approximately 88% seen once. As regards this clone: Its antigen is undetermined.

The V and J genes are TRBV21-1 and TRBJ2-6; the table calls TRBD1, which could not be checked here. TRBV21-1 is classified as a pseudogene. The source material was peripheral blood, sampled on day 0 of MenACWY control vaccination. This sequence originates from an adult in good health. Here the CDR3 reads CASSKGGGVLTF. The DNA for the CDR3 is TGTGCCAGCAGCAAAGGGGGCGGCGTCCTGACTTTC.